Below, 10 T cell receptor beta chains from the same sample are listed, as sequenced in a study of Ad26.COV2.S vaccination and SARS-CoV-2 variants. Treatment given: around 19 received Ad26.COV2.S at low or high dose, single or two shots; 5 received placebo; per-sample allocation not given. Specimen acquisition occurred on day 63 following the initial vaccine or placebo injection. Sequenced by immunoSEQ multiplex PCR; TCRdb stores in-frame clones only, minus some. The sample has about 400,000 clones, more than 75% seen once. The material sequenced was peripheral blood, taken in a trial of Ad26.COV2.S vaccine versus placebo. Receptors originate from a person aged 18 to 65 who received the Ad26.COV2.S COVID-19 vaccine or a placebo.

The CDR3 DNA sequence: TGTGCCAGTAGCCTCCAAGGGGGAGCCTACGAGCAGTACTTC. Encoded protein: CASSLQGGAYEQYF. The rearrangement joins TRBV19 to TRBJ2-7, with D possibly matching TRBD1 (6 bases). Looked up from germline, CDR1 is LNHDA and CDR2 is SQIVND (reference sequence). The CDR3 has 14 amino acids. The V gene lost 6 bases and the J gene lost 2 bases, with 14 bases spanning the gap.

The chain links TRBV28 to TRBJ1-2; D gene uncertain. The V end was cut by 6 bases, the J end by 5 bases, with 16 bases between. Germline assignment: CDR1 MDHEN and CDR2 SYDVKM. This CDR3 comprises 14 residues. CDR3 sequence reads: CASSKKFSQYGYTF. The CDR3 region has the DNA TGTGCCAGCAGCAAGAAGTTCTCGCAGTATGGCTACACCTTC.

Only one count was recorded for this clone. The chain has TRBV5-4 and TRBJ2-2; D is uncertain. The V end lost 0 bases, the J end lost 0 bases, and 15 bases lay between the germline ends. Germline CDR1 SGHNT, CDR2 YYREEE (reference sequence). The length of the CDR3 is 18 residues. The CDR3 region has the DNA TGTGCCAGCAGCTTGGAGGCACGGGTTCCCGCGAACACCGGGGAGCTGTTTTTT. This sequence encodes CASSLEARVPANTGELFF.

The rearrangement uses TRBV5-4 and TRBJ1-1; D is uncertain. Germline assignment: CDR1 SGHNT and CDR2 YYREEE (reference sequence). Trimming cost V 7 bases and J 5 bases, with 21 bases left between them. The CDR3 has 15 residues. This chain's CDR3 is CASPPGSHNWTEAFF. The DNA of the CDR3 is TGTGCCAGCCCCCCAGGCTCCCATAATTGGACTGAAGCTTTCTTT.

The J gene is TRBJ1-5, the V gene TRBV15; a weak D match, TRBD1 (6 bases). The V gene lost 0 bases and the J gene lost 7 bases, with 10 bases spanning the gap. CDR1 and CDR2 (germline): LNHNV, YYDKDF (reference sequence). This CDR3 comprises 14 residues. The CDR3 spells CATSREVRGQPQHF. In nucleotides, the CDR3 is TGTGCCACCAGCAGAGAGGTCAGGGGACAGCCCCAGCATTTT.

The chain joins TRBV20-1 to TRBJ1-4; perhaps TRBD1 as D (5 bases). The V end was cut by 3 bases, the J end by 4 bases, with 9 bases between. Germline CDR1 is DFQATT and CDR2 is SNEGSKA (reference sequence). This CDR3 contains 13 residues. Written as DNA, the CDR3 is TGCAGTGCTAGTCCCAGGGATAATGAAAAACTGTTTTTT. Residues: CSASPRDNEKLFF.

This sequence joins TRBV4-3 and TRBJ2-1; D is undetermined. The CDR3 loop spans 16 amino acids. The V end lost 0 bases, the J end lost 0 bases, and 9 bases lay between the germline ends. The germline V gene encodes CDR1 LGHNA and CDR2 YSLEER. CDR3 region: CASSQDSYSSYNEQFF. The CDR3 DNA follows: TGCGCCAGCAGCCAAGATTCCTACAGCTCCTACAATGAGCAGTTCTTC.

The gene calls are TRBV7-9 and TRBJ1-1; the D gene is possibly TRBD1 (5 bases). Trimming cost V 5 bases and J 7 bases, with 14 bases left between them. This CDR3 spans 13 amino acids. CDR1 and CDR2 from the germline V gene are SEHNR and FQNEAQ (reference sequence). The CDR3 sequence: CASSPGRGGEAFF. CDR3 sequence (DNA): TGTGCCAGCAGCCCCGGGCGGGGGGGTGAAGCTTTCTTT.

The CDR3 DNA follows: TGTGCCAGCAGCATCGGGGTGGGGGAGCCTTGGCACGAGCAGTACTTC. This encodes CASSIGVGEPWHEQYF. The chain couples TRBV7-9 to TRBJ2-7; D might be TRBD1 or TRBD2, each matching 5 bases. Germline V gene data show CDR1 as SEHNR and CDR2 as FQNEAQ (reference sequence). Trimming shortened V by 5 bases and J by 5 bases, and 22 bases separated the two germline ends. The CDR3 spans 16 residues.

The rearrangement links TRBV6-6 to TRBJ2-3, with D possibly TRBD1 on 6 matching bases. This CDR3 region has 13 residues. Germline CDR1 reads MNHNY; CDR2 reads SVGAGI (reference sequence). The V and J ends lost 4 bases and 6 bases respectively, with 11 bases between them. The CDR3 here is CASSSTGQDTQYF. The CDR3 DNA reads TGTGCCAGCAGTTCTACAGGGCAGGATACGCAGTATTTT.